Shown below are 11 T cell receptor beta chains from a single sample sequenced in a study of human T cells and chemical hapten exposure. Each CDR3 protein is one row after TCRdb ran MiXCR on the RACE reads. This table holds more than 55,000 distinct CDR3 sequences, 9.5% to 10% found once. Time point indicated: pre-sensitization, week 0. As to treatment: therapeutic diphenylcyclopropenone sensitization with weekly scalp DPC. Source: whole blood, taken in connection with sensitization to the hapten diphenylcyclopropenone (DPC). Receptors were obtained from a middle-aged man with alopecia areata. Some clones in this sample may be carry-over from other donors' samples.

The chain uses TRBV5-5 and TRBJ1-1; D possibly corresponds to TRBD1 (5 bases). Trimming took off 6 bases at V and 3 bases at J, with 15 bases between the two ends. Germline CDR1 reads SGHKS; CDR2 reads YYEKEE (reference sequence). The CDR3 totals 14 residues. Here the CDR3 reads CASTLLTGDTEAFF. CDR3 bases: TGTGCCAGCACCCTCCTTACGGGGGACACTGAAGCTTTCTTT.

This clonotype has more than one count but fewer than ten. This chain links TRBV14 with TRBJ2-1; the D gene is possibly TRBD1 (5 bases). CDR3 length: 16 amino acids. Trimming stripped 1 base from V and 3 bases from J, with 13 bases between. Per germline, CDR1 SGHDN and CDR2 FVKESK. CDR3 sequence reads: CASSQVGALIYNEQFF. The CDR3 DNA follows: TGTGCCAGCAGCCAAGTAGGGGCGCTTATCTACAATGAGCAGTTCTTC. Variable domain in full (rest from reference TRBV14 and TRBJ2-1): EAGVTQFPSHSVIEKGQTVTLRCDPISGHDNLYWYRRVMGKEIKFLLHFVKESKQDESGMPNNRFLAERTGGTYSTLKVQPAELEDSGVYFCASSQVGALIYNEQFFGPGTRLTVL.

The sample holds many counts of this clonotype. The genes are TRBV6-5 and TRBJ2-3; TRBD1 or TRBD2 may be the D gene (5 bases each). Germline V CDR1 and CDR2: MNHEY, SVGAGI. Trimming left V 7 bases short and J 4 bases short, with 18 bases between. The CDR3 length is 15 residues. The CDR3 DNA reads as TGTGCCAGCACCGACGGGGCAGCAGGTGCAGATACGCAGTATTTT. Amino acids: CASTDGAAGADTQYF.

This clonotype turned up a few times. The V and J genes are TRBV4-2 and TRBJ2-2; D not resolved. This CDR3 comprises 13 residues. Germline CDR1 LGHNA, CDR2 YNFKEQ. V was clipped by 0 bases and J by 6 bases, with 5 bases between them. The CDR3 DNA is TGTGCCAGCAGCCAAGATCGAGCCGGGGAGCTGTTTTTT. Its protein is CASSQDRAGELFF.

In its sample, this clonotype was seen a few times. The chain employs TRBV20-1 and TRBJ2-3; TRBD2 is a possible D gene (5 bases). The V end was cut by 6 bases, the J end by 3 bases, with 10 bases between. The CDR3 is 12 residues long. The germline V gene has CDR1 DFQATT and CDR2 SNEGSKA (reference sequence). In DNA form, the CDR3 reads TGCAGTGCACCCACGGGGACAGATACGCAGTATTTT. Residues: CSAPTGTDTQYF.

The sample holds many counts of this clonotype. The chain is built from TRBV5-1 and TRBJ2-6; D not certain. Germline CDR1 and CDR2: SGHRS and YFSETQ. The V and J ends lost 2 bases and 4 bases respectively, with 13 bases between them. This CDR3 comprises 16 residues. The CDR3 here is CASSLRTIFGANVLTF. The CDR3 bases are TGCGCCAGCAGCTTAAGGACGATTTTCGGGGCCAACGTCCTGACTTTC.

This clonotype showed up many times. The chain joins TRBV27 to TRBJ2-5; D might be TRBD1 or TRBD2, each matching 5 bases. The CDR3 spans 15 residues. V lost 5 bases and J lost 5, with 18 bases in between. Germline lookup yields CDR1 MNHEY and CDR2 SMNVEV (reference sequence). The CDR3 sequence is CASSATGSWGETQYF. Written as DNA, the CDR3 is TGTGCCAGCAGTGCCACGGGGTCCTGGGGCGAGACCCAGTACTTC.

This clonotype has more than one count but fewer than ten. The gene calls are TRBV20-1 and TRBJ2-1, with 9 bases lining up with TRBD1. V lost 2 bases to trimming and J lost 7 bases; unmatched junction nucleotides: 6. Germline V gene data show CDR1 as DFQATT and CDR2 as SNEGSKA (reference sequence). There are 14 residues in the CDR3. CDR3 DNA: TGCAGTGCTAGAAGGGACAGGGTACCGAATGAGCAGTTCTTC. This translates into CSARRDRVPNEQFF.

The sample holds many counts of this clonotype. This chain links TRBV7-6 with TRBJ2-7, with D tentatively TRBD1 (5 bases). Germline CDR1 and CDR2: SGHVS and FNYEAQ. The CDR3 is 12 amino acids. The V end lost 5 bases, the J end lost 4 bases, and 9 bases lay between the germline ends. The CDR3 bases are TGTGCCAGCAGCACGCAGGGATACGAGCAGTACTTC. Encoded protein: CASSTQGYEQYF.

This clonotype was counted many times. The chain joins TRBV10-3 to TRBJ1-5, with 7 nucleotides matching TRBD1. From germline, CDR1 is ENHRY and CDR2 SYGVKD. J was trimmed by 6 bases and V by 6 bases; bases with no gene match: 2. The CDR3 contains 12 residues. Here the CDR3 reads CAISTGAQPQHF. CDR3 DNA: TGTGCCATCAGCACAGGGGCTCAGCCCCAGCATTTT.

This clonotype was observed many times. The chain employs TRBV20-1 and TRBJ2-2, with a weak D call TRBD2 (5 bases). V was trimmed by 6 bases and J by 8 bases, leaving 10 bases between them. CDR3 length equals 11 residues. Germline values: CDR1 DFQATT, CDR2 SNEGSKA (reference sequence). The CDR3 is CSAARVGELFF. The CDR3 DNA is TGCAGTGCCGCGCGGGTAGGGGAGCTGTTTTTT.